A selection of T cell receptor beta chains follows, all from one sample in a study of blood T cell repertoires in COVID-19. Profiling relied on immunoSEQ multiplex PCR, and the TCRdb table lists in-frame clones only, not all of them. The data contain about 250,000 clones, about 89% of them singletons. Sequenced sample: peripheral blood. The receptors here all came from a woman between 55 and 75 years old who had recovered from COVID-19. The CDR3 runs from the conserved cysteine through the conserved F or W. The D gene is left open where the match is weak. Size is omitted from some rows. Given values are once, few, many or a class for expanded clones.

j_call: TRBJ2-5; d_call: .; clone_size: .; v_call: TRBV15; cdr3_aa: CATSRQNQETQYF; cdr3_nt: TGTGCCACCAGCAGACAGAACCAAGAGACCCAGTACTTC
j_call: TRBJ1-4; d_call: .; clone_size: .; v_call: TRBV6-5; cdr3_aa: CATSGQGPKLFF; cdr3_nt: TGTGCCACCTCCGGGCAGGGCCCAAAACTGTTTTTT
j_call: TRBJ2-5; d_call: TRBD2; clone_size: .; v_call: TRBV9; cdr3_aa: CASSGRDYPEETQYF; cdr3_nt: TGTGCCAGCAGCGGCCGGGACTATCCCGAAGAGACCCAGTACTTC
j_call: TRBJ1-2; d_call: .; clone_size: few; v_call: TRBV5-1; cdr3_aa: CASSLASGGNYGYTF; cdr3_nt: TGCGCCAGCAGCTTGGCGTCCGGGGGTAACTATGGCTACACCTTC
j_call: TRBJ2-2; d_call: .; clone_size: .; v_call: TRBV5-1; cdr3_aa: CASSLVEARELFF; cdr3_nt: TGCGCCAGCAGCTTGGTAGAGGCTAGGGAGCTGTTTTTT
j_call: TRBJ2-3; d_call: TRBD2; clone_size: .; v_call: TRBV9; cdr3_aa: CASSISGVSTDTQYF; cdr3_nt: TGTGCCAGCAGCATTAGCGGGGTAAGCACAGATACGCAGTATTTT
j_call: TRBJ2-5; d_call: .; clone_size: .; v_call: TRBV14; cdr3_aa: CASSHGLLQETQYF; cdr3_nt: TGTGCCAGCAGCCACGGACTACTGCAAGAGACCCAGTACTTC
j_call: TRBJ2-3; d_call: TRBD1; clone_size: .; v_call: TRBV4-1; cdr3_aa: CASSQPRTGGVADTQYF; cdr3_nt: TGCGCCAGCAGCCAGCCCCGGACAGGGGGCGTCGCAGATACGCAGTATTTT
j_call: TRBJ2-3; d_call: TRBD1; clone_size: .; v_call: TRBV2; cdr3_aa: CASSMTGGGLTDTQYF; cdr3_nt: TGTGCCAGCAGCATGACAGGGGGCGGTTTGACAGATACGCAGTATTTT
j_call: TRBJ1-4; d_call: TRBD1; clone_size: .; v_call: TRBV28; cdr3_aa: CASSLTGATNEKLFF; cdr3_nt: TGTGCCAGCAGTCTCACAGGGGCAACTAATGAAAAACTGTTTTTT